The rows below give T cell receptor beta chains drawn from one sample of a study of blood T cell repertoires in COVID-19. Here immunoSEQ multiplex PCR was the method, and the copy in TCRdb shows in-frame clones only, minus some. The sample records 75,000 to 80,000 clones, 80% to 90% being singletons. Sequenced material: peripheral blood. These receptors were obtained from a human donor in a cohort sampled during active COVID-19. CDR3s include the opening cysteine and the closing phenylalanine or tryptophan. D genes are given only for firm matches. Not all rows give a size; the values are once, few, many and, for expanded clones, a class.

V,J,size,D,CDR3,DNA
TRBV3-1/TRBV3-2,TRBJ1-1,.,.,CASSQRKPMNTEAFF,TGTGCCAGCAGCCAGAGGAAGCCCATGAACACTGAAGCTTTCTTT
TRBV27,TRBJ1-1,.,.,CASSFRGLGYPEAFF,TGTGCCAGCAGTTTTCGGGGGTTGGGGTACCCTGAAGCTTTCTTT
TRBV3-1/TRBV3-2,TRBJ2-4,.,.,CASSQPSSVTFKNIQYF,TGTGCCAGCAGCCAGCCTTCTAGCGTCACTTTCAAAAACATTCAGTACTTC
TRBV7-9,TRBJ1-1,.,.,CASSLVTVMNTEAFF,TGTGCCAGCAGCTTAGTAACAGTAATGAACACTGAAGCTTTCTTT
TRBV27,TRBJ2-5,.,TRBD2,CASSPRTSGGPQETQYF,TGTGCCAGCAGTCCCCGGACTAGCGGGGGGCCTCAAGAGACCCAGTACTTC
TRBV5-4,TRBJ2-2,few,TRBD1,CASSTDRGETGELFF,TGTGCCAGCAGCACGGACAGGGGAGAAACCGGGGAGCTGTTTTTT
TRBV10-3,TRBJ2-4,.,TRBD1,CAISEQGQAGINIQYF,TGTGCCATCAGTGAGCAGGGACAGGCTGGGATAAACATTCAGTACTTC
TRBV7-2,TRBJ2-1,.,TRBD2,CASSARTSRSYNEQFF,TGTGCCAGCAGCGCTAGGACTAGCCGATCCTACAATGAGCAGTTCTTC
TRBV19,TRBJ1-3,.,.,CASSIDGTGGVSGNTIYF,TGTGCCAGTAGTATAGATGGGACGGGGGGAGTCTCTGGAAACACCATATATTTT
TRBV10-3,TRBJ2-2,.,.,CAISTGGANTGELFF,TGTGCCATCAGTACAGGCGGAGCGAACACCGGGGAGCTGTTTTTT
TRBV15,TRBJ2-1,.,.,CATSRDVRRYNNEQFF,TGTGCCACCAGCAGAGATGTAAGGAGATATAACAATGAGCAGTTCTTC
TRBV24-1,TRBJ2-1,.,TRBD1,CATSDLTYPGQGADEQFF,TGTGCCACCAGTGATTTGACCTACCCGGGACAGGGGGCGGATGAGCAGTTCTTC
TRBV9,TRBJ1-1,.,TRBD1,CASSVGTGRNTEAFF,TGTGCCAGCAGCGTCGGGACAGGGCGGAACACTGAAGCTTTCTTT
TRBV24-1,TRBJ2-2,.,TRBD1,CATSDPGQGGNTGELFF,TGTGCCACCAGTGACCCCGGACAGGGGGGGAACACCGGGGAGCTGTTTTTT
TRBV15,TRBJ1-1,.,TRBD1,CATRLAGQANTEAFF,TGTGCCACCCGCCTTGCGGGACAGGCGAACACTGAAGCTTTCTTT
TRBV6-2/TRBV6-3,TRBJ1-5,once,TRBD1,CASSGTGGRQPQHF,TGTGCCAGCAGCGGGACAGGGGGGCGTCAGCCCCAGCATTTT
TRBV15,TRBJ1-4,.,TRBD1,CATSTTGGVSNEKLFF,TGTGCCACCAGCACGACAGGGGGCGTCTCTAATGAAAAACTGTTTTTT
TRBV19,TRBJ1-4,.,.,CASKGQGAEKLFF,TGTGCCAGTAAGGGGCAAGGGGCCGAAAAACTGTTTTTT
TRBV19,TRBJ1-5,.,TRBD1,CASKEAGTGNQPQHF,TGTGCCAGTAAAGAAGCCGGGACAGGTAATCAGCCCCAGCATTTT
TRBV19,TRBJ1-5,.,.,CASSITDSPPHF,TGTGCCAGTAGTATAACCGACAGCCCTCCGCATTTT
TRBV2,TRBJ1-5,.,.,CASRQAQPQHF,TGTGCCAGCCGACAGGCTCAGCCCCAGCATTTT
TRBV24-1,TRBJ1-2,.,TRBD1,CATSEPRQGNYGYTF,TGTGCCACCAGTGAACCCAGACAGGGAAACTATGGCTACACCTTC
TRBV5-4,TRBJ2-3,few,.,CASSLQGSADTQYF,TGTGCCAGCAGCCTACAGGGTAGCGCAGATACGCAGTATTTT
TRBV2,TRBJ2-1,.,TRBD1,CASRGQGETYNEQFF,TGTGCCAGCAGGGGACAGGGAGAGACCTACAATGAGCAGTTCTTC
TRBV18,TRBJ2-3,.,.,CASSPQASTDTQYF,TGTGCCAGCTCACCTCAAGCTAGCACAGATACGCAGTATTTT
TRBV4-2,TRBJ1-1,.,.,CASSQSRGTEAFF,TGTGCCAGCAGCCAATCTAGAGGCACTGAAGCTTTCTTT
TRBV9,TRBJ1-1,.,.,CASSQEGTEAFF,TGTGCCAGCAGCCAAGAGGGCACTGAAGCTTTCTTT
TRBV5-1,TRBJ2-7,few,.,CASSLRTGTYEQYF,TGCGCCAGCAGCTTGCGAACAGGAACCTACGAGCAGTACTTC
TRBV7-6,TRBJ2-3,.,.,CASSLAQSDTQYF,TGTGCCAGCAGCTTAGCCCAGTCGGATACGCAGTATTTT
TRBV5-1,TRBJ2-1,few,TRBD2,CASSLDGLGGEQFF,TGCGCCAGCAGCTTGGACGGACTAGGAGGTGAGCAGTTCTTC
TRBV18,TRBJ1-2,.,TRBD1,CASSPGGQGLGYTF,TGTGCCAGCTCACCCGGGGGACAGGGGCTCGGCTACACCTTC
TRBV9,TRBJ2-5,.,.,CASSARTVGTQYF,TGTGCCAGCAGCGCCAGGACAGTGGGGACCCAGTACTTC
TRBV20-1,TRBJ2-1,.,.,CSATGTNEQFF,TGCAGTGCCACCGGGACTAATGAGCAGTTCTTC
TRBV28,TRBJ2-1,.,TRBD1,CASSQTGQNNEQFF,TGTGCCAGCAGTCAGACAGGGCAGAACAATGAGCAGTTCTTC
TRBV11-3,TRBJ2-2,.,.,CASSAVRTGELFF,TGTGCCAGCAGTGCTGTTCGGACCGGGGAGCTGTTTTTT
TRBV5-1,TRBJ1-4,.,TRBD1,CASSFEGAREKLFF,TGCGCCAGCAGCTTTGAGGGGGCGCGTGAAAAACTGTTTTTT
TRBV9,TRBJ2-5,.,TRBD1,CASSDMTGVETQYF,TGTGCCAGCAGCGACATGACAGGGGTAGAGACCCAGTACTTC
TRBV9,TRBJ2-1,.,TRBD1,CASSTRTGGLSDEQFF,TGTGCCAGCAGCACCAGGACAGGGGGTCTGAGCGATGAGCAGTTCTTC
TRBV20-1,TRBJ1-5,.,.,CSAPRDTRQHF,TGCAGTGCTCCTCGGGACACCCGCCAGCATTTT
TRBV28,TRBJ2-7,.,TRBD2,CASILWGLAGAYEQYF,TGTGCCAGCATCCTATGGGGACTAGCGGGAGCATACGAGCAGTACTTC
TRBV7-3,TRBJ2-3,few,TRBD2,CASSPLAGVDTQYF,TGTGCCAGCAGCCCACTAGCGGGAGTAGATACGCAGTATTTT
TRBV9,TRBJ1-2,few,.,CASGRDSSKNTF,TGTGCCAGTGGCCGGGACTCCTCAAAAAACACCTTC
TRBV5-8,TRBJ2-3,.,.,CASRAAGLWSTDTQYF,TGTGCCAGCAGGGCTGCGGGACTTTGGAGCACAGATACGCAGTATTTT
TRBV13,TRBJ2-5,.,TRBD1,CASSSPGTGEETQYF,TGTGCCAGCAGCTCACCCGGGACAGGGGAAGAGACCCAGTACTTC
TRBV5-1,TRBJ2-5,.,TRBD1,CASSSRTGGSETQYF,TGCGCCAGCAGCTCACGGACAGGGGGTTCGGAGACCCAGTACTTC
TRBV9,TRBJ2-1,.,.,CASSVAPSAKYSNEQFF,TGTGCCAGCAGCGTAGCGCCTAGCGCGAAGTACTCTAATGAGCAGTTCTTC